These 15 T cell receptor beta chains originate from one sample sequenced in a study of T-cell memory formation after mild COVID-19. TCRdb reprocessed the 5' RACE reads with MiXCR, giving one entry per CDR3 protein. The sample contains under 200,000 distinct CDR3 sequences, around 13% of which appear only once. Sequencing was performed on PBMCs or a T cell subset sorted from them (not recorded which). All receptors come from a man between 18 and 35 years old who had mild COVID-19 (a few samples of this study predate the infection). Cell type and time point are not known.

The V call is TRBV11-2, the J call TRBJ1-2; D gene ambiguous. The germline gives CDR1 SGHAT, CDR2 FQNNGV. This CDR3 has 15 residues. Trimming cost V 4 bases and J 4 bases, with 16 bases left between them. This chain's CDR3 is CASSSLREGIYGYTF. CDR3 coding DNA: TGTGCCAGCAGCTCCCTGAGGGAGGGAATCTATGGCTACACCTTC.

About this clonotype: Germline is not matched at one junction end, which may reflect a read error. The V gene is TRBV4-3, the J gene TRBJ1-6, with TRBD1 as a possible D gene (5 bases). The CDR3 covers 14 residues. The germline gives CDR1 LGHNA, CDR2 YSLEER. This chain's CDR3 is CASSQDLTNGAPRF. The CDR3, as DNA: TGCGCCAGCAGCCAAGACCTAACGAATGGGGCTCCGAGATTT.

This clonotype has only a few counts. The V and J genes are TRBV3-1 and TRBJ2-2; D assignment may be TRBD1 or TRBD2 (5 bases each). Between the trimmed V and J ends, which lost 5 bases and 5 bases, there was a span of 18 bases. Germline assignment: CDR1 LGHDT and CDR2 YNNKEL (reference sequence). The CDR3 is 16 amino acids. CDR3 region: CASSWVQGVVTGELFF. CDR3 in DNA: TGTGCCAGCAGCTGGGTGCAGGGAGTGGTAACCGGGGAGCTGTTTTTT.

This clonotype turned up a few times. This rearrangement joins TRBV3-1 to TRBJ2-1; D might be TRBD1 (5 bases). The germline V gene has CDR1 LGHDT and CDR2 YNNKEL (reference sequence). CDR3 length: 13 amino acids. V was trimmed by 5 bases and J by 9 bases, leaving 14 bases between them. CDR3 region: CASSGAERLEQFF. CDR3 nucleotides: TGTGCCAGCAGCGGGGCGGAGCGTCTTGAGCAGTTCTTC.

The sample holds a few counts of this clonotype. This sequence joins TRBV20-1 and TRBJ2-7; perhaps D is TRBD1 or TRBD2 (5 bases each). CDR1 DFQATT and CDR2 SNEGSKA come from the germline V gene (reference sequence). The germline V and J ends were trimmed by 3 bases and 3 bases, with 15 bases remaining between them. This CDR3 has 14 amino acids. CDR3 in amino acids: CSASSGTDGYEQYF. Here the CDR3 DNA reads TGCAGTGCTAGCTCCGGGACGGACGGCTACGAGCAGTACTTC.

The gene calls are TRBV12-3 or TRBV12-4 and TRBJ2-1; TRBD2 matches 16 bases. This CDR3 comprises 21 residues. Germline trimming cut 5 bases from V and 1 base from J; bases unmatched to any gene: 14. The CDR3 DNA follows: TGTGCCAGCAGTCCCTCTTCCCGGGGACTAGCGGGGGGGATGTCCTACAATGAGCAGTTCTTC. Its protein is CASSPSSRGLAGGMSYNEQFF.

The V and J genes are TRBV24-1 and TRBJ2-3; D gene unclear. Germline V CDR1 and CDR2: KGHDR, SFDVKD. V gave up 6 bases and J gave up 4 bases, with 7 bases separating them. The CDR3 runs to 12 residues. The CDR3 here is CATSKDADTQYF. The CDR3 DNA is TGTGCCACCAGTAAGGACGCAGATACGCAGTATTTT.

The chain is built from TRBV7-2 and TRBJ2-2; the D gene is possibly TRBD2 (6 bases). Trimming left V 11 bases short and J 4 bases short, with 20 bases between. Germline loops: CDR1 SGHTA, CDR2 FQGNSA. This CDR3 has 15 residues. The CDR3 DNA is TGTGCCTCCCAGCTAGGAGGGCATGGCACCGGGGAGCTGTTTTTT. Its translation is CASQLGGHGTGELFF.

V and J are TRBV7-8 and TRBJ2-3; 7 bases align to TRBD2. V shed 7 bases and J 1 base; nucleotides not matched to a gene: 14. This CDR3 is 17 amino acids long. Per the germline V gene, CDR1 is SGHVS and CDR2 is FQNEAQ. CDR3 protein: CASTLFGSGDRTDTQYF. CDR3 nucleotides: TGTGCCAGCACCCTTTTCGGGAGCGGGGATCGCACAGATACGCAGTATTTT.

The chain uses TRBV5-6 and TRBJ1-4; 9 bases match TRBD1. V was pared by 4 bases and J by 8 bases, with 9 bases of the junction left unmatched. The CDR3 spans 15 residues. Germline V gene sequence: CDR1 SGHDT, CDR2 YYEEEE. The chain's CDR3 is CASSEQGAQGEKLFF. CDR3 nucleotides: TGTGCCAGCAGCGAACAGGGGGCTCAGGGCGAAAAACTGTTTTTT.

The sample holds a few counts of this clonotype. This chain uses TRBV9 with TRBJ2-2; possibly TRBD2 for D (6 bases). CDR3 size: 15 residues. V dropped 2 bases and J dropped 1 base, with 9 bases sitting between them. The germline CDR1 and CDR2 sequences are SGDLS and YYNGEE. The CDR3 DNA reads TGTGCCAGCAGCGTGGGCGGGAAGAACACCGGGGAGCTGTTTTTT. Translation gives CASSVGGKNTGELFF.

The rearrangement uses TRBV7-8 and TRBJ2-3; D call uncertain. The length of the CDR3 is 14 residues. Germline CDR1 and CDR2: SGHVS and FQNEAQ. The ends were cut back, 2 bases at V and 6 bases at J, with 12 bases in the middle. CDR3 coding DNA: TGTGCCAGCAGCTTAAACGGGCTTCAGGATACGCAGTATTTT. Its translation: CASSLNGLQDTQYF.

This clonotype has a count of ten or more. The gene calls are TRBV7-2 and TRBJ2-2; tentative D call: TRBD1 (6 bases). Germline CDR1 and CDR2: SGHTA and FQGNSA. The CDR3 extends over 17 amino acids. V was trimmed by 6 bases and J by 4 bases, leaving 21 bases between them. The DNA for the CDR3 is TGTGCCAGCAGTCCAACCAAACAGGGTACGAGCACCGGGGAGCTGTTTTTT. The encoded protein is CASSPTKQGTSTGELFF.

This clonotype has more than one count but fewer than ten. CDR3 loop: CASSPRDGYNYGYTF. CDR3 nucleotides: TGTGCCAGCTCACCGAGGGACGGTTACAACTATGGCTACACCTTC. The chain employs TRBV18 and TRBJ1-2; TRBD1 might be the D (5 bases). This CDR3 region has 15 residues. Germline V CDR1 and CDR2: KGHSH, LQKENI. The V gene lost 3 bases and the J gene lost 2 bases, with 13 bases spanning the gap.

The chain uses TRBV5-1 and TRBJ1-2, with TRBD1 as a possible D gene (6 bases). The V end lost 0 bases, the J end lost 6 bases, and 15 bases lay between the germline ends. CDR3 length: 15 residues. Germline CDR1 and CDR2: SGHRS and YFSETQ. In DNA, the CDR3 is TGCGCCAGCAGCTTGGTGTCAGGGGCGAATGATGGCTACACCTTC. This sequence encodes CASSLVSGANDGYTF.